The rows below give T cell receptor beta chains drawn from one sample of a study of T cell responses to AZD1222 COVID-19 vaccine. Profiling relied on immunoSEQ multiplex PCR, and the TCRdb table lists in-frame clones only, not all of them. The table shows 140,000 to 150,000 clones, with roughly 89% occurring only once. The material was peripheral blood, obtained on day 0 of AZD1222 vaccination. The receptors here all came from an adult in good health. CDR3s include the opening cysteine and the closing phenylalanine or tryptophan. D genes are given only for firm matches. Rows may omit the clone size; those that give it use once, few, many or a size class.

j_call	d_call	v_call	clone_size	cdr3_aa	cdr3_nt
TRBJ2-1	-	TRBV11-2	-	CASSPGGEQFF	TGTGCCAGCAGCCCGGGCGGTGAGCAGTTCTTC
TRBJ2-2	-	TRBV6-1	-	CASSERPAGELFF	TGTGCCAGCAGTGAACGGCCTGCCGGGGAGCTGTTTTTT
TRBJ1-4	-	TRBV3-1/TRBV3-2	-	CASSHGERINEKLFF	TGTGCCAGCAGCCATGGGGAACGGATTAATGAAAAACTGTTTTTT
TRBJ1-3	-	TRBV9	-	CASSVGGGPGNTIYF	TGTGCCAGCAGCGTAGGAGGGGGGCCGGGAAACACCATATATTTT
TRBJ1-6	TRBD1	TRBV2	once	CAGGTEVNSPLHF	TGTGCCGGCGGGACAGAAGTTAATTCACCCCTCCACTTT
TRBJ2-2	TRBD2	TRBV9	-	CASSVTSEAGELFF	TGTGCCAGCAGCGTAACTAGCGAGGCCGGGGAGCTGTTTTTT
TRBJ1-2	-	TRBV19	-	CASSMDRQSRYTF	TGTGCCAGTAGTATGGACAGACAGTCTCGCTACACCTTC
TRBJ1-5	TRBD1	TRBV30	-	CAWSVDRVGDSNQPQHF	TGTGCCTGGAGTGTAGACAGGGTCGGTGATAGCAATCAGCCCCAGCATTTT
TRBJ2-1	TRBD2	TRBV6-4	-	CASSVAGGSYNEQFF	TGTGCCAGCAGTGTAGCGGGAGGCTCCTACAATGAGCAGTTCTTC
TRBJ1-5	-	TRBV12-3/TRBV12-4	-	CASTTLQSQPQHF	TGTGCCAGCACCACACTCCAGAGTCAGCCCCAGCATTTT
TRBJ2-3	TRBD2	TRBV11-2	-	CASSFSGSSTDTQYF	TGTGCCAGCAGCTTTAGCGGGAGCAGCACAGATACGCAGTATTTT
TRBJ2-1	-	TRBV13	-	CASSHLGVFSGPGEQFF	TGTGCCAGCAGTCACCTAGGGGTCTTTTCGGGGCCCGGTGAGCAGTTCTTC
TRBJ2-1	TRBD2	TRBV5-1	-	CASSPGLAGRGDEQFF	TGCGCCAGCAGCCCGGGACTAGCGGGAAGAGGTGATGAGCAGTTCTTC
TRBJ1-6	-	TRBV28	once	CASSLGWAYNSPLHF	TGTGCCAGCAGTTTAGGGTGGGCCTATAATTCACCCCTCCACTTT
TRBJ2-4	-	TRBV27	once	CASSSIRGAKNIQYF	TGTGCCAGCAGTTCCATTAGGGGAGCCAAAAACATTCAGTACTTC
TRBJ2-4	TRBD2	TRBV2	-	CASSERASGRERNIQYF	TGTGCCAGCAGTGAAAGGGCTAGCGGAAGGGAGAGAAACATTCAGTACTTC
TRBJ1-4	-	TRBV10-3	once	CARSSDGEKLFF	TGTGCCCGATCGAGCGATGGTGAAAAACTGTTTTTT
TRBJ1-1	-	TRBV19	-	CASSAERTATEAFF	TGTGCCAGTAGTGCAGAACGGACAGCCACTGAAGCTTTCTTT
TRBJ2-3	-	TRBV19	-	CATSGASPYTDTQYF	TGTGCCACTTCCGGGGCTAGCCCCTACACAGATACGCAGTATTTT
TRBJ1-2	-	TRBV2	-	CASSEASRGVGYTF	TGTGCCAGCAGTGAAGCGAGCAGAGGGGTAGGCTACACCTTC
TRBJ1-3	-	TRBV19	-	CASSIRSSGAGGNTIYF	TGTGCCAGTAGTATCCGGTCCTCAGGTGCGGGTGGAAACACCATATATTTT
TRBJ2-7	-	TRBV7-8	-	CASSPRYEQYF	TGTGCCAGCAGCCCCCGCTACGAGCAGTACTTC
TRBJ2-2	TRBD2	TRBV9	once	CASSVERGNTGELFF	TGTGCCAGCAGCGTAGAGCGGGGGAACACCGGGGAGCTGTTTTTT
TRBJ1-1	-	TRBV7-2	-	CASSRRVGVYTEAFF	TGTGCCAGCAGCCGCCGGGTGGGAGTCTACACTGAAGCTTTCTTT
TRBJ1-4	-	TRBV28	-	CASSLPGEVEKLFF	TGTGCCAGCAGTTTGCCAGGGGAAGTTGAAAAACTGTTTTTT
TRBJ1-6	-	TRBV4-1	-	CASSQDTLDNSPLHF	TGCGCCAGCAGCCAAGACACATTGGATAATTCACCCCTCCACTTT
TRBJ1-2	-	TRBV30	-	CAWSALRGYTF	TGTGCCTGGAGTGCCCTTCGGGGCTACACCTTC
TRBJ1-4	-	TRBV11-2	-	CASSATVREKLFF	TGTGCCAGCAGCGCCACGGTGAGGGAAAAACTGTTTTTT
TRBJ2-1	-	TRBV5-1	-	CASYLSPRTMGEQFF	TGCGCCAGCTATTTATCCCCTCGAACAATGGGTGAGCAGTTCTTC
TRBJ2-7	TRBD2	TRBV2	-	CASSGTSGLEQYF	TGTGCCAGCAGTGGGACTAGCGGTCTCGAGCAGTACTTC
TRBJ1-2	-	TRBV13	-	CASSLKNREGFYGYTF	TGTGCCAGCAGCTTAAAGAACAGGGAGGGGTTCTATGGCTACACCTTC
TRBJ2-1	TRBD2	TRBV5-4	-	CASRSGRADNEQFF	TGTGCCAGCAGAAGCGGGAGGGCGGACAATGAGCAGTTCTTC
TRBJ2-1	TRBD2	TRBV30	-	CASTKIAGGPKQFF	TGTGCCTCGACAAAAATAGCGGGAGGGCCGAAGCAGTTCTTC
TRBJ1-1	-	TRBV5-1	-	CASSLAWGMNTEAFF	TGCGCCAGCAGCTTGGCCTGGGGAATGAACACTGAAGCTTTCTTT
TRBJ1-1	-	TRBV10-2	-	CASSRQTNTEAFF	TGCGCCAGCAGTCGACAGACGAACACTGAAGCTTTCTTT